One sample yielded the 23 T cell receptor beta chains listed below, sequenced in a study of T-cell reconstitution after alpha-beta-depleted transplantation in children. Unique molecular identifiers were used to barcode this TCRbeta library. TCRdb reprocessed the PCR reads via MiXCR and lists one record per CDR3 protein. In the table there are a few hundred thousand distinct CDR3 sequences, over 25% of which are singletons. The specimen was PBMCs, collected before TCRalphabeta/CD19-depleted stem cell transplant. The source of these receptors is a boy under three years old with Wiskott-Aldrich syndrome, due to receive a stem cell transplant.

The rearrangement joins TRBV20-1 to TRBJ2-7; 12 bases agree with TRBD1. The CDR3 is made up of 13 amino acids. V lost 5 bases and J lost 7; bases outside the gene matches: 6. Germline V gives CDR1 DFQATT, CDR2 SNEGSKA (reference sequence). The CDR3 DNA reads TGCAGTGCTCAGGGACAGGGGGCAGGTGAGCAGTACTTC. This encodes CSAQGQGAGEQYF.

This sequence joins TRBV7-8 and TRBJ1-3; D uncertain. From germline, CDR1 is SGHVS and CDR2 FQNEAQ. The CDR3 extends over 12 amino acids. Between the trimmed V and J ends, which lost 5 bases and 4 bases, there was a span of 6 bases. In DNA form, the CDR3 reads TGTGCCAGCAGCCATGGGGGAAACACCATATATTTT. Protein: CASSHGGNTIYF.

V usage is TRBV7-9 and J usage is TRBJ1-2, with 9 bases fitting TRBD1. Germline V CDR1 and CDR2: SEHNR, FQNEAQ (reference sequence). The J segment lost 6 bases and the V segment lost 4 bases, leaving 3 bases of the junction unmatched. The CDR3 sequence is 13 residues long. The CDR3 DNA follows: TGTGCCAGCAGCTCACAGGGGGCACATGGCTACACCTTC. It codes for CASSSQGAHGYTF.

This clonotype turned up a few times. This chain joins TRBV18 and TRBJ1-2; a possible D gene is TRBD1 (5 bases). The CDR3 totals 16 residues. V shed 3 bases and J shed 6 bases, with 20 bases lying between them. Germline V CDR1 and CDR2: KGHSH, LQKENI. The CDR3 here is CASSPPGSGLTHGYTF. Here the CDR3 DNA reads TGTGCCAGCTCACCCCCAGGGTCCGGATTAACACATGGCTACACCTTC.

This clonotype was counted only a few times. The chain combines TRBV6-5 with TRBJ2-7, with 9 nucleotides matching TRBD1. J gave up 1 base and V 2 bases, and 6 bases lay outside the gene matches. This CDR3 spans 16 amino acids. Germline V CDR1 and CDR2: MNHEY, SVGAGI. CDR3 protein: CASSYTGTGRSYEQYF. The CDR3 bases are TGTGCCAGCAGTTACACCGGGACAGGGAGGTCCTACGAGCAGTACTTC.

This clonotype was found a few times. V gene TRBV6-5 combines with J gene TRBJ2-2; 9 bases line up with TRBD1. The CDR3 runs 15 residues. The germline V gene has CDR1 MNHEY and CDR2 SVGAGI. V lost 3 bases and J lost 7; bases outside the gene matches: 6. The CDR3 sequence is CASSYLPTGGGELFF. In DNA, the CDR3 is TGTGCCAGCAGTTATCTACCGACAGGGGGCGGGGAGCTGTTTTTT.

This clonotype was counted a single time. This chain joins TRBV7-2 and TRBJ2-1; TRBD2 agrees at 10 bases. Trimming cost V 5 bases and J 9 bases; bases outside gene matches: 10. CDR1 is SGHTA, CDR2 FQGNSA, per germline. The CDR3 runs to 15 residues. The CDR3 region has the DNA TGTGCCAGCAGCCGAGATCCTAGCGGGAGCATTGAGCAGTTCTTC. This gives the protein CASSRDPSGSIEQFF.

This clonotype has just a few counts. The V and J genes are TRBV5-1 and TRBJ2-3, with D unresolved. The V gene lost 0 bases and the J gene lost 2 bases, with 10 bases spanning the gap. The CDR3 is made up of 15 amino acids. The V gene's germline CDR1 is SGHRS and CDR2 YFSETQ. This CDR3 is CASSLEATNTDTQYF. In nucleotides, the CDR3 is TGCGCCAGCAGCTTGGAGGCTACTAACACAGATACGCAGTATTTT.

This clonotype was recorded a few times. The chain links TRBV20-1 to TRBJ1-2; 7 bases align to TRBD1. The CDR3 has 15 amino acids. Germline V CDR1 and CDR2: DFQATT, SNEGSKA (reference sequence). Trimming removed 2 bases from V and 4 bases from J; junction bases left unmatched: 10. As DNA, the CDR3 is TGCAGTGCTAGACCCCGGGACAGCCGATTCTATGGCTACACCTTC. Its protein is CSARPRDSRFYGYTF.

The gene calls are TRBV5-1 and TRBJ2-7; D is tentatively TRBD1 or TRBD2 (7 bases each). The germline V gene has CDR1 SGHRS and CDR2 YFSETQ. Trimming left V 4 bases short and J 4 bases short, with 12 bases between. The CDR3 has 13 amino acids. The CDR3 region is CASSPGGVYEQYF. The CDR3 DNA reads as TGCGCCAGCAGCCCAGGGGGGGTGTACGAGCAGTACTTC.

This rearrangement joins TRBV28 to TRBJ1-2; TRBD1 agrees at 7 bases. Germline lookup yields CDR1 MDHEN and CDR2 SYDVKM. After removal of 8 bases from V and 2 bases from J, the junction contained 5 bases not matched to a gene. The CDR3 length is 13 residues. The CDR3 sequence: CASSQTGNYGYTF. The DNA of the CDR3 is TGTGCCAGCTCCCAGACAGGGAACTATGGCTACACCTTC.

The V call is TRBV5-1, the J call TRBJ2-1, with D perhaps matching TRBD1 or TRBD2 (7 bases each). V gave up 3 bases and J gave up 7 bases, with 23 bases separating them. Germline V lookup: CDR1 SGHRS, CDR2 YFSETQ. The CDR3 runs to 17 residues. The CDR3 DNA follows: TGCGCCAGCAGCTCGCCCCCCGGTCCCCAGGGGGGGAATGAGCAGTTCTTC. Translating gives CASSSPPGPQGGNEQFF.

This clonotype occurred a few times. The rearrangement uses TRBV5-1 and TRBJ1-4, with TRBD1 as a possible D gene (5 bases). V lost 6 bases and J 3 bases, leaving 15 bases between the germline ends. Germline V gene sequence: CDR1 SGHRS, CDR2 YFSETQ. CDR3 size: 15 residues. CDR3 sequence (DNA): TGCGCCAGCACTCCGGGCCAGGGACCTAATGAAAAACTGTTTTTT. Translating gives CASTPGQGPNEKLFF.

This rearrangement joins TRBV20-1 to TRBJ1-1; weak D call: TRBD1 (5 bases). V was pared by 0 bases and J by 5 bases, with 13 bases between. CDR1 is DFQATT, CDR2 SNEGSKA, per germline (reference sequence). The CDR3 has 14 residues. The CDR3 loop reads CSARDPWGNTEAFF. Written as DNA, the CDR3 is TGCAGTGCTAGAGATCCTTGGGGGAATACTGAAGCTTTCTTT.

V and J are TRBV12-3 or TRBV12-4 and TRBJ2-3, with D perhaps matching TRBD2 (6 bases). The CDR3 consists of 13 residues. V gave up 6 bases and J gave up 1 base, with 8 bases separating them. The CDR3 loop is CASRRLGTDTQYF. The CDR3 DNA reads TGTGCCAGCAGAAGACTAGGCACAGATACGCAGTATTTT.

The CDR3 here is CSAQALLGTLTDTQYF. The CDR3 DNA sequence: TGCAGTGCTCAGGCCTTATTGGGGACTCTCACAGATACGCAGTATTTT. The chain employs TRBV20-1 and TRBJ2-3, with D perhaps matching TRBD2 (6 bases). This CDR3 contains 16 residues. Per germline, CDR1 DFQATT and CDR2 SNEGSKA (reference sequence). The ends were cut back, 5 bases at V and 2 bases at J, with 20 bases in the middle.

This chain links TRBV20-1 with TRBJ2-5; D might be TRBD1 (6 bases). From germline, CDR1 is DFQATT and CDR2 SNEGSKA (reference sequence). The CDR3 is 11 residues long. The CDR3 sequence: CSVGGWETQYF. The CDR3 DNA follows: TGCAGCGTAGGGGGTTGGGAGACCCAGTACTTC.

V gene TRBV2 combines with J gene TRBJ2-7; 10 nucleotides match TRBD2. The length of the CDR3 is 14 residues. Germline-derived CDR1 and CDR2 are SNHLY and FYNNEI. V dropped 6 bases and J dropped 6; count of bases not matched to a gene: 8. The CDR3 region has the DNA TGTGCCAGCAGAGATCGAGCGGGAGGGGGCGAGCAGTACTTC. The encoded protein is CASRDRAGGGEQYF. Using reference TRBV2 and TRBJ2-7 for the parts outside the CDR3, the full variable domain is EPEVTQTPSHQVTQMGQEVILRCVPISNHLYFYWYRQILGQKVEFLVSFYNNEISEKSEIFDDQFSVERPDGSNFTLKIRSTKLEDSAMYFCASRDRAGGGEQYFGPGTRLTVT.

The chain combines TRBV20-1 with TRBJ2-5, with TRBD2 as a possible D gene (5 bases). V dropped 4 bases and J dropped 1 base, with 13 bases sitting between them. Germline CDR1 reads DFQATT; CDR2 reads SNEGSKA (reference sequence). The CDR3 length is 14 residues. The CDR3 sequence: CSANTGLIQETQYF. CDR3 nucleotide sequence: TGCAGTGCTAATACTGGACTGATCCAAGAGACCCAGTACTTC.

The chain joins TRBV24-1 to TRBJ2-5; weak D call: TRBD1 (5 bases). The germline V gene encodes CDR1 KGHDR and CDR2 SFDVKD. The germline V and J ends were trimmed by 2 bases and 5 bases, with 14 bases remaining between them. This CDR3 is built from 15 residues. CDR3: CATSDSMLTAETQYF. In DNA, the CDR3 is TGTGCCACCAGTGATTCGATGCTGACAGCCGAGACCCAGTACTTC.

This chain connects TRBV20-1 to TRBJ2-5; unclear D gene. The ends were cut back, 4 bases at V and 5 bases at J, with 8 bases in the middle. The CDR3 loop spans 11 amino acids. From germline, CDR1 is DFQATT and CDR2 SNEGSKA (reference sequence). The CDR3 bases are TGCAGTGCTACAACCGGGGAGACCCAGTACTTC. It encodes CSATTGETQYF.

This clonotype appeared a single time. CDR3 sequence (DNA): TGTGCCAGCAGTTTCCCAGGGACCGGGAAGTACGAGCAGTACTTC. Translated, it gives CASSFPGTGKYEQYF. The gene calls are TRBV6-5 and TRBJ2-7, with D perhaps TRBD1 or TRBD2 (5 bases each). The germline V gene has CDR1 MNHEY and CDR2 SVGAGI. Trimming stripped 4 bases from V and 4 bases from J, with 17 bases between. This CDR3 contains 15 residues.

The table lists this clonotype with a few counts. The rearrangement links TRBV20-1 to TRBJ1-4; a weak D match, TRBD1 (6 bases). Per germline, CDR1 DFQATT and CDR2 SNEGSKA (reference sequence). V gave up 2 bases and J gave up 5 bases, with 15 bases separating them. This CDR3 is built from 15 residues. The DNA of the CDR3 is TGCAGTGCTAGAACTAACGGACAGCTAAATGAAAAACTGTTTTTT. Its protein is CSARTNGQLNEKLFF.